The rows below give T cell receptor beta chains drawn from one sample of a study of OX40 agonist ivuxolimab in advanced cancers. Profiled with immunoSEQ multiplex PCR; TCRdb holds only in-frame clones, not every one. The table lists 100,000 to 150,000 clones, around 92% of them singletons. The sample here was CD4+ or CD8+ T cells sorted from blood, taken in a trial of the OX40 agonist ivuxolimab. These receptors all come from an adult with an advanced solid tumor such as melanoma, head and neck, liver or kidney cancer. CDR3s include the opening cysteine and the closing phenylalanine or tryptophan. A D gene is named only where the DNA matches it firmly. Clone sizes are given selectively: once, few, many, or a class where the clone is expanded.

J gene: TRBJ2-5; clone size: NA; D gene: NA; V gene: TRBV28; CDR3 DNA: TGTGCCAGCAGTGTACAGGGAGTTCGGGAGACCCAGTACTTC; CDR3 protein: CASSVQGVRETQYF
J gene: TRBJ2-3; clone size: once; D gene: NA; V gene: TRBV5-1; CDR3 DNA: TGCGCCAGCGCCAACGGAAATGCTGGCACAGATACGCAGTATTTT; CDR3 protein: CASANGNAGTDTQYF
J gene: TRBJ2-1; clone size: once; D gene: NA; V gene: TRBV5-1; CDR3 DNA: TGCGCCAGCAGCTCAGGAAAGGGGTCCTACAATGAGCAGTTCTTC; CDR3 protein: CASSSGKGSYNEQFF
J gene: TRBJ2-7; clone size: NA; D gene: NA; V gene: TRBV27; CDR3 DNA: TGTGCCAGCAGTTTATGGGGGGCCGAGCAGTACTTC; CDR3 protein: CASSLWGAEQYF
J gene: TRBJ2-7; clone size: NA; D gene: TRBD1; V gene: TRBV29-1; CDR3 DNA: TGCAGCGTTGAGGCCCATACACAGGGGATCGCCTACGAGCAGTACTTC; CDR3 protein: CSVEAHTQGIAYEQYF
J gene: TRBJ1-4; clone size: NA; D gene: NA; V gene: TRBV7-9; CDR3 DNA: TGTGCCAGCAGCTTAGTCACAGGGAGTAATGAAAAACTGTTTTTT; CDR3 protein: CASSLVTGSNEKLFF
J gene: TRBJ2-7; clone size: NA; D gene: NA; V gene: TRBV30; CDR3 DNA: TGTGCCTGGAGTGTAGCAGGTGAGCAGTACTTC; CDR3 protein: CAWSVAGEQYF
J gene: TRBJ2-7; clone size: NA; D gene: NA; V gene: TRBV27; CDR3 DNA: TGTGCCAGCAGTATCACAGGGTCGGGGGAGCAGTACTTC; CDR3 protein: CASSITGSGEQYF
J gene: TRBJ1-4; clone size: NA; D gene: NA; V gene: TRBV28; CDR3 DNA: TGTGCCAGCAGTAGCACCGGGACGGATGGTGGGGGGGAAAAACTGTTTTTT; CDR3 protein: CASSSTGTDGGGEKLFF
J gene: TRBJ1-5; clone size: NA; D gene: NA; V gene: TRBV2; CDR3 DNA: TGTGCCAGCAGTGCTTCAGGGGTCGGACAGCCCCAGCATTTT; CDR3 protein: CASSASGVGQPQHF
J gene: TRBJ1-2; clone size: NA; D gene: NA; V gene: TRBV7-3; CDR3 DNA: TGTGCCAGCAGCTTGACGGGGACACCTAACTATGGCTACACCTTC; CDR3 protein: CASSLTGTPNYGYTF
J gene: TRBJ2-3; clone size: NA; D gene: NA; V gene: TRBV5-6; CDR3 DNA: TGTGCCAGCAGCTCCAGGATCCGCACAGATACGCAGTATTTT; CDR3 protein: CASSSRIRTDTQYF
J gene: TRBJ2-7; clone size: NA; D gene: NA; V gene: TRBV5-1; CDR3 DNA: TGCGCCAGCAGCTTGGACGCCTACGAGCAGTACTTC; CDR3 protein: CASSLDAYEQYF
J gene: TRBJ1-4; clone size: NA; D gene: TRBD1; V gene: TRBV15; CDR3 DNA: TGTGCCACCAGCCCGCGGACAGGAGGTAATGAAAAACTGTTTTTT; CDR3 protein: CATSPRTGGNEKLFF
J gene: TRBJ1-5; clone size: NA; D gene: NA; V gene: TRBV12-5; CDR3 DNA: TGTGCTAGTGCCGACCCCTGGCCCCAGCATTTT; CDR3 protein: CASADPWPQHF
J gene: TRBJ2-7; clone size: NA; D gene: NA; V gene: TRBV4-1; CDR3 DNA: TGCGCCAGCAGCCCAGTCGGAGGGAATTCCTACGAGCAGTACTTC; CDR3 protein: CASSPVGGNSYEQYF
J gene: TRBJ1-1; clone size: NA; D gene: NA; V gene: TRBV9; CDR3 DNA: TGTGCCAGCAGCGTAGGATGGGCCCCCACTGAAGCTTTCTTT; CDR3 protein: CASSVGWAPTEAFF
J gene: TRBJ1-5; clone size: NA; D gene: TRBD1; V gene: TRBV19; CDR3 DNA: TGTGCCAGTAGCACCCAGGGGGCAGGATCTAGCAATCAGCCCCAGCATTTT; CDR3 protein: CASSTQGAGSSNQPQHF
J gene: TRBJ1-5; clone size: NA; D gene: TRBD1; V gene: TRBV28; CDR3 DNA: TGTGCCAGCAGGGGACAGCCCATTGTGCCCCAGCATTTT; CDR3 protein: CASRGQPIVPQHF
J gene: TRBJ1-1; clone size: few; D gene: NA; V gene: TRBV7-9; CDR3 DNA: TGTGCCAGCTTTGGGTCGGTGAACACTGAAGCTTTCTTT; CDR3 protein: CASFGSVNTEAFF
J gene: TRBJ1-5; clone size: NA; D gene: NA; V gene: TRBV30; CDR3 DNA: TGTGCCTGGAGTGCCCTCCCGGGGGGTAGCAATCAGCCCCAGCATTTT; CDR3 protein: CAWSALPGGSNQPQHF
J gene: TRBJ2-1; clone size: once; D gene: NA; V gene: TRBV4-3; CDR3 DNA: TGCGCCAGCAGCCAAGATTTTAGGGTGTCGGGTGAGCAGTTCTTC; CDR3 protein: CASSQDFRVSGEQFF